This T cell receptor (beta chain) stems from a study of kidney transplant recipient with SARS-CoV-2 infection. This clonotype was seen many times. TCRdb re-called the reads through MiXCR, storing one row per CDR3 protein. The table includes about 240,000 distinct CDR3 sequences, about 28% detected once. The V gene's germline CDR1 is LNHNV and CDR2 YYDKDF (reference sequence). This CDR3 comprises 13 residues. V lost 1 base and J lost 12, with 13 bases in between. V usage is TRBV15 and J usage is TRBJ2-1; unclear D gene. The sequence was collected from a male patient between 25 and 39 years old who had COVID-19 and was a kidney transplant recipient. Some T cells here may be from the graft donor. The sequencing here drew on a blood sample, taken at baseline and around day 120 from a kidney transplant recipient. This CDR3 is CATSRVHGTVQFF. In nucleotides, the CDR3 is TGTGCCACCAGCAGAGTTCATGGTACGGTGCAGTTCTTC. Variable domain in full (rest from reference TRBV15 and TRBJ2-1): DAMVIQNPRYQVTQFGKPVTLSCSQTLNHNVMYWYQQKSSQAPKLLFHYYDKDFNNEADTPDNFQSRRPNTSFCFLDIRSPGLGDTAMYLCATSRVHGTVQFFGPGTRLTVL.